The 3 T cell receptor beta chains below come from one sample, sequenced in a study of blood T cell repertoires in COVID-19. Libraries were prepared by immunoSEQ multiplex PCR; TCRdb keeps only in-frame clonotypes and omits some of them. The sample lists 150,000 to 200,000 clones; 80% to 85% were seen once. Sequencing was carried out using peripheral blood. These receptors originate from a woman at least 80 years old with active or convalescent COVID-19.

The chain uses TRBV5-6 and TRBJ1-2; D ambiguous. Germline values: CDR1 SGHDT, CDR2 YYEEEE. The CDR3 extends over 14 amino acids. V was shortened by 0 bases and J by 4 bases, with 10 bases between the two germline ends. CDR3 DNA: TGTGCCAGCAGCTTGGCCCACAGTCTCTATGGCTACACCTTC. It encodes CASSLAHSLYGYTF.

The CDR3 protein is CATSPDRTGNTIYF. CDR3 coding DNA: TGTGCCACCAGCCCTGACAGGACTGGAAACACCATATATTTT. The chain joins TRBV24-1 to TRBJ1-3, with D possibly matching TRBD1 (6 bases). The germline V gene encodes CDR1 KGHDR and CDR2 SFDVKD. The V and J ends lost 7 bases and 2 bases respectively, with 11 bases between them. The CDR3 covers 14 residues.

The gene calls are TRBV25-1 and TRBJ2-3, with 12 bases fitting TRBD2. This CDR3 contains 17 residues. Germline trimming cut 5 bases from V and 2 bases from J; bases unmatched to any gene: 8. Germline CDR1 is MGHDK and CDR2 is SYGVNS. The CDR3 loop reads CASSSSGTSGHTDTQYF. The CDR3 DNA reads TGTGCCAGCAGTTCTTCCGGGACTAGCGGGCACACAGATACGCAGTATTTT.